The clone carrying this TCR beta chain came up many times. This entry belongs to a study of human T cells and chemical hapten exposure. CDR3 length: 15 residues. Germline CDR1 and CDR2: SGHRS and YFSETQ. V dropped 1 base and J dropped 0; count of bases not matched to a gene: 4. The time point: patch test 3, about 24 weeks after DPC sensitization. Treatment described: therapeutic diphenylcyclopropenone sensitization with weekly scalp DPC. Total RNA was extracted from unfractionated whole blood. Per the study methods: 96,000 or so TCRs per sample was the median, with a range of about 20,000 to 700,000. TCRdb recomputed calls from the RACE reads with MiXCR, one row per CDR3 protein. For this entry, the V and J calls and clone size follow TCRdb and not the study's own pipeline. The table shows under 50,000 distinct CDR3 sequences, with 9.5% occurring only once.

The clonotype was recovered from a man aged 50 to 60 with alopecia areata. Some clones in this sample may be carry-over from other donors' samples. The chain recombines TRBV5-1 with TRBJ2-7; 7 bases align to TRBD2. The sample consisted of whole blood, taken in connection with sensitization to the hapten diphenylcyclopropenone (DPC). CDR3 sequence reads: CASSLNGRNSYEQYF. CDR3 DNA sequence: TGCGCCAGCAGCTTGAACGGGAGGAACTCCTACGAGCAGTACTTC.